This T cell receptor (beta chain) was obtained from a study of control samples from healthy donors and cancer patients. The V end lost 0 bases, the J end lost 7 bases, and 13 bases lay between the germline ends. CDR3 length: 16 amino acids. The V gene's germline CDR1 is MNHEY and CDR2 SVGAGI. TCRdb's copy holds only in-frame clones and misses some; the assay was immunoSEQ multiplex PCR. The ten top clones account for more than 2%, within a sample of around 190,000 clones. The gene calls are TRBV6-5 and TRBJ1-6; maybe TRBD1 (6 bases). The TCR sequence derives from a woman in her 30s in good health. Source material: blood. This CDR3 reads CASSYSQGLGNSPLHF. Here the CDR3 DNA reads TGTGCCAGCAGTTACTCGCAGGGGCTAGGAAATTCACCCCTCCACTTT.